The source of this T cell receptor beta chain is a study of control samples from healthy donors and cancer patients. V lost 7 bases, J lost 2 bases, and 4 bases stayed unmatched. Germline V gene lookup returns CDR1 LNHDA and CDR2 SQIVND (reference sequence). The CDR3 runs to 14 residues. TCRdb's copy holds only in-frame clones and misses some; the assay was immunoSEQ multiplex PCR. The table includes 100,000 to 150,000 clones, almost 95% detected once. The TCR was taken from a man older than 75 with head and neck cancer. Sequencing was done on a sample of PBMCs. This chain connects TRBV19 to TRBJ2-3; 9 nucleotides line up with TRBD2. In DNA, the CDR3 is TGTGCCAGTATGGCTAGCGGGAACACAGATACGCAGTATTTT. Its protein is CASMASGNTDTQYF.